This TCR beta chain derives from a study of blood T cell repertoires in COVID-19. In the study overall: Material from acute and convalescent COVID-19 was sourced from the United States, Italy and Spain. T cells, B-cell-depleted T cells, or PBMCs supplied cDNA or gDNA.

This CDR3 is built from 16 residues. Trimming removed 10 bases from V and 1 base from J; junction bases left unmatched: 11. CDR1 is LNHDA, CDR2 SQIVND, per germline (reference sequence). Authors' processing steps: How many nucleated cells were present was estimated from reference gene primer amplification. Assay: immunoSEQ multiplex PCR; the TCRdb copy retains only in-frame clones and omits some. V, J and clone size are taken as reported in that table, and D and trimming were inferred from the DNA itself. The sample carries about 670,000 clones, approximately 90% recorded once. Sequences were obtained from peripheral blood. V is TRBV19 and J is TRBJ2-2; 8 bases align to TRBD1. This TCR derives from a woman younger than 35 with acute or convalescent COVID-19. As DNA, the CDR3 is TGTGCCATCGATAGAGGACAGGGTAGGAACACCGGGGAGCTGTTTTTT. This gives the protein CAIDRGQGRNTGELFF.